These 13 T cell receptor beta chains were all obtained from the same sample, sequenced in a study of control samples from healthy donors and cancer patients. Generated by immunoSEQ multiplex PCR, the TCRdb table keeps only in-frame clones and is missing some. Of approximately 110,000 clones detected, approximately 83% appear once; the ten largest clones hold roughly 13%. The material sequenced was blood. The receptors shown here come from a woman aged 50 to 65 in good health.

This chain links TRBV9 with TRBJ1-5; no clear D gene. CDR3 size: 13 residues. Deletions cut 2 bases from V and 7 bases from J, with 10 bases between. CDR1 and CDR2 (germline): SGDLS, YYNGEE. For the CDR3, the DNA is TGTGCCAGCAGCGTGGAGGGAGCCCAGCCCCAGCATTTT. This translates into CASSVEGAQPQHF. Filled out from reference TRBV9 and TRBJ1-5, the complete variable domain reads DSGVTQTPKHLITATGQRVTLRCSPRSGDLSVYWYQQSLDQGLQFLIQYYNGEERAKGNILERFSAQQFPDLHSELNLSSLELGDSALYFCASSVEGAQPQHFGDGTRLSIL.

The gene calls are TRBV7-6 and TRBJ2-7, with 15 bases lining up with TRBD2. The CDR3 runs 19 residues. Germline V gene lookup returns CDR1 SGHVS and CDR2 FNYEAQ. V lost 0 bases, J lost 5 bases, and 11 bases stayed unmatched. The CDR3 DNA reads TGTGCCAGCAGCTTAGCACCGGGACTAGCGGGAGGTCTACCCAACGAGCAGTACTTC. Protein: CASSLAPGLAGGLPNEQYF.

This sequence joins TRBV3-1 (or the pseudogene TRBV3-2) and TRBJ1-5; no reliable D call. V lost 0 bases and J lost 1, with 10 bases in between. CDR1 is LGHDT, CDR2 YNNKEL, per germline (reference sequence). The CDR3 runs 16 residues. This CDR3 is CASSQDAGRSNQPQHF. In DNA form, the CDR3 reads TGTGCCAGCAGCCAAGATGCCGGAAGGAGCAATCAGCCCCAGCATTTT.

This clone was observed a few times. The chain has TRBV20-1 and TRBJ1-1, with D hard to call. CDR3 length: 11 amino acids. The V end lost 0 bases, the J end lost 4 bases, and 3 bases lay between the germline ends. Germline CDR1 reads DFQATT; CDR2 reads SNEGSKA (reference sequence). The CDR3 reads CSARESTEAFF. The CDR3 region has the DNA TGCAGTGCTAGAGAATCCACTGAAGCTTTCTTT.

The chain uses TRBV5-8 and TRBJ1-1; possibly TRBD1 for D (5 bases). Trimming left V 4 bases short and J 6 bases short, with 19 bases between. The CDR3 is made up of 15 amino acids. Per germline, CDR1 SGHTS and CDR2 YDEGEE. This CDR3 reads CASSPIGGGLAEAFF. The CDR3 nucleotides are TGTGCCAGCAGCCCCATTGGTGGGGGTTTAGCTGAAGCTTTCTTT.

The chain recombines TRBV3-1 (or the pseudogene TRBV3-2) with TRBJ2-5; D may match TRBD1 or TRBD2 (5 bases each). Between the trimmed V and J ends, which lost 3 bases and 4 bases, there was a span of 18 bases. Germline V gene data show CDR1 as LGHDT and CDR2 as YNNKEL (reference sequence). This CDR3 has 16 residues. In DNA form, the CDR3 reads TGTGCCAGCAGCCAGAGGCCACTAGGGGTCGTAGAGACCCAGTACTTC. It encodes CASSQRPLGVVETQYF.

The chain uses TRBV19 and TRBJ2-1; the D gene is possibly TRBD2 (6 bases). In germline, CDR1 is LNHDA, CDR2 SQIVND (reference sequence). The CDR3 length is 16 residues. V was shortened by 9 bases and J by 3 bases, with 21 bases between the two germline ends. DNA for the CDR3: TGTGCCAGCCAACCCGCGGGGTTGGCAGGCTACAATGAGCAGTTCTTC. It codes for CASQPAGLAGYNEQFF.

This clone came up a few times. The CDR3 DNA follows: TGTGCCAGCAGCGGACAGGGGGGTATCTACGAGCAGTACTTC. Protein product: CASSGQGGIYEQYF. This sequence joins TRBV7-2 and TRBJ2-7; 10 nucleotides align to TRBD1. Germline CDR1 SGHTA, CDR2 FQGNSA. This CDR3 comprises 14 residues. The junction had 4 bases not matched to a gene; V was cut back by 5 bases and J by 3 bases. Full variable domain (rest looked up from reference TRBV7-2 and TRBJ2-7): GAGVSQSPSNKVTEKGKDVELRCDPISGHTALYWYRQSLGQGLEFLIYFQGNSAPDKSGLPSDRFSAERTGGSVSTLTIQRTQQEDSAVYLCASSGQGGIYEQYFGPGTRLTVT.

This clone appeared once. The chain links TRBV7-2 to TRBJ2-3; TRBD2 might be the D (5 bases). CDR1 is SGHTA and CDR2 is FQGNSA in the germline V gene. This CDR3 spans 14 amino acids. V was cut by 6 bases and J by 0 bases, with 10 bases left in between. The CDR3 spells CASSRGLSTDTQYF. CDR3 in DNA: TGTGCCAGCAGTCGAGGACTTAGCACAGATACGCAGTATTTT.

The J gene is TRBJ2-3, the V gene TRBV18; D ambiguous. Deletions cut 0 bases from V and 4 bases from J, with 5 bases between. The CDR3 runs 13 residues. Germline CDR1 and CDR2: KGHSH and LQKENI. The CDR3 region has the DNA TGTGCCAGCTCACCACCAGCCCCAGATACGCAGTATTTT. Its protein product is CASSPPAPDTQYF.

This clone was observed a single time. V gene TRBV27 combines with J gene TRBJ2-1, with TRBD2 identical over 9 bases. Per germline, CDR1 MNHEY and CDR2 SMNVEV (reference sequence). V was pared by 5 bases and J by 8 bases, with 13 bases of the junction left unmatched. CDR3 size: 16 residues. CDR3 coding DNA: TGTGCCAGCAGTATGATGACTAGCGGATACGGGCATGAGCAGTTCTTC. Its translation: CASSMMTSGYGHEQFF.

This rearrangement joins TRBV12-5 to TRBJ1-4, with 9 bases aligning to TRBD1. CDR3 size: 15 residues. CDR1 LGHNT and CDR2 FRNRAP come from the germline V gene. V dropped 5 bases and J dropped 3; count of bases not matched to a gene: 4. The CDR3 DNA follows: TGTGCTAGTGGTACGCGACAGGGGGCTAATGAAAAACTGTTTTTT. It codes for CASGTRQGANEKLFF. Complete variable domain (other parts from reference TRBV12-5 and TRBJ1-4): DARVTQTPRHKVTEMGQEVTMRCQPILGHNTVFWYRQTMMQGLELLAYFRNRAPLDDSGMPKDRFSAEMPDATLATLKIQPSEPRDSAVYFCASGTRQGANEKLFFGSGTQLSVL.

The CDR3 region is CSATSRWGYTF. Here the CDR3 DNA reads TGCAGTGCTACGTCCCGTTGGGGCTACACCTTC. The chain links TRBV20-1 to TRBJ1-2; D ambiguous. Trimming left V 4 bases short and J 8 bases short, with 11 bases between. CDR1 DFQATT and CDR2 SNEGSKA come from the germline V gene (reference sequence). The CDR3 covers 11 residues.